This T cell receptor (beta chain) stems from a study of radiation and T cells in renal cell carcinoma. Study conclusions and caveats: Without pretreatment biopsies, baseline tumor clonotype presence was undetermined.

The time point was: blood 4 weeks post-SBRT, at nephrectomy. Treatment: 15 Gy SBRT to primary tumor, nephrectomy 4 weeks later. Nephrectomy followed 15 Gy stereotactic body radiation by 4 weeks. Remarks on this clone: Its antigen is currently unknown.

V lost 4 bases, J lost 2 bases, and 10 bases lay in between. The germline gives CDR1 SGHDT, CDR2 YYEEEE. CDR3 size: 14 residues. The repertoire was sequenced with immunoSEQ multiplex PCR; TCRdb's copy has only in-frame clones and lacks some. The top ten hold 6.5% to 8% of the sample, which has about 90,000 clones, roughly 88% seen once. Sequenced material: blood, taken from a patient whose treatment included radiotherapy and nephrectomy. The V and J genes are TRBV5-6 and TRBJ2-1; tentatively, D is TRBD1 or TRBD2 (5 bases each). The source is a man in his fifties or sixties with renal cell carcinoma. The CDR3 spells CASSLGPPYNEQFF. CDR3 coding DNA: TGTGCCAGCAGCCTGGGACCACCCTACAATGAGCAGTTCTTC.